The T cell receptor (beta chain) described here comes from a study of cytomegalovirus exposure and HLA in healthy donors. Study results and caveats: The authors listed some 150 TCR beta chains as cytomegalovirus-associated. Exclusion as indistinguishable affected some V segments, including TRBV6-2 and TRBV6-3. Per a prior analysis, the majority of TCR beta V segments were productive roughly 87% or roughly 30% of the time.

On this clone: What it binds is not known.

CDR1 LNHNV and CDR2 YYDKDF come from the germline V gene (reference sequence). The CDR3 length is 16 residues. The germline V and J ends were trimmed by 2 bases and 2 bases, with 12 bases remaining between them. PCR primers comprised 60 Vbeta and 13 Jbeta primers. Clones were read by immunoSEQ multiplex PCR, and TCRdb kept only the in-frame ones, dropping some. The top ten clones hold over 1.5% of a sample with 100,000 to 150,000 clones, over 70% of them seen once. The sequenced sample was PBMCs. The chain has TRBV15 and TRBJ1-4; D not resolved. The receptor's source is a woman in her forties in good health and CMV-seronegative. The DNA for the CDR3 is TGTGCCACCAGCAGAAACCGGGTGGTTACTAATGAAAAACTGTTTTTT. It translates to CATSRNRVVTNEKLFF. Supplemented by reference TRBV15 and TRBJ1-4, the full variable domain reads DAMVIQNPRYQVTQFGKPVTLSCSQTLNHNVMYWYQQKSSQAPKLLFHYYDKDFNNEADTPDNFQSRRPNTSFCFLDIRSPGLGDTAMYLCATSRNRVVTNEKLFFGSGTQLSVL.